This T cell receptor (beta chain) was identified during a study of cytomegalovirus exposure and HLA in healthy donors. General study findings and limits: Presence/absence comparisons presumed near-even sequencing depth among donors. About 90% or about 30% of the time was how often most TCR beta V segments were productive, according to an earlier analysis.

Germline assignment: CDR1 MDHEN and CDR2 SYDVKM. V shed 7 bases and J shed 1 base, with 8 bases lying between them. This CDR3 comprises 13 residues. The study ran its PCR with 60 Vbeta and 13 Jbeta primers. Assay: immunoSEQ multiplex PCR; the TCRdb copy retains only in-frame clones and omits some. The sample consists of approximately 85,000 clones, about three fifths of them appearing once. On this clone: Its antigen remains unidentified.

The chain links TRBV28 to TRBJ1-3; D remains unclear. The clonotype was recovered from a woman aged 30 to 39 in good health and CMV-seropositive. The sample was PBMCs. The CDR3, as DNA: TGTGCCAGCACTGGGAGTTCTGGAAACACCATATATTTT. Its protein is CASTGSSGNTIYF.